Listed below are T cell receptor beta chains from one sample, sequenced in a study of a mutant IDH1 vaccine in newly diagnosed glioma. Antigens for these TCRs are unknown. Data came from immunoSEQ multiplex PCR; TCRdb stores just in-frame clones and leaves some out. The sample has about 56,000 clones; 80% to 90% are singletons. Sequenced material: PBMCs, taken from a glioma patient whose treatment included an IDH1 peptide vaccine. The receptors here all came from a man aged 35 to 55 with glioma. CDR3s include the opening cysteine and the closing phenylalanine or tryptophan. Each record gives: clone size, J gene, D gene, V gene, CDR3 DNA, CDR3 protein. The D gene is left open where the match is weak. Rows give clone size only sometimes, using once, few, many, or a class for an expanded clone.

abundance: -
j_gene: TRBJ1-1
d_gene: -
v_gene: TRBV6-5
CDR3nt: TGTGCCAGCAGACGAGAACATCAGAACACTGAAGCTTTCTTT
CDR3aa: CASRREHQNTEAFF

abundance: -
j_gene: TRBJ1-5
d_gene: -
v_gene: TRBV7-2
CDR3nt: TGTGCCAGCAGCGCATCCCCAGGTATCCTTCAGCCCCAGCATTTT
CDR3aa: CASSASPGILQPQHF

abundance: -
j_gene: TRBJ2-5
d_gene: -
v_gene: TRBV27
CDR3nt: TGTGCCAGCAGTTTACAAGGTAGTCAGAAGACCCAGTACTTC
CDR3aa: CASSLQGSQKTQYF

abundance: -
j_gene: TRBJ2-6
d_gene: -
v_gene: TRBV7-9
CDR3nt: TGTGCCAGCAGGGGGGGGCGGGCGCCGGGGGCCAACGTCCTGACTTTC
CDR3aa: CASRGGRAPGANVLTF

abundance: -
j_gene: TRBJ2-2
d_gene: TRBD1
v_gene: TRBV11-2
CDR3nt: TGTGCCAGCAGCTCACAGGGGGTTGGGGCCGGGGAGCTGTTTTTT
CDR3aa: CASSSQGVGAGELFF

abundance: -
j_gene: TRBJ2-5
d_gene: -
v_gene: TRBV29-1
CDR3nt: TGCAGCGTTGTGTGGGGCCGGGAGACCCAGTACTTC
CDR3aa: CSVVWGRETQYF

abundance: few
j_gene: TRBJ1-3
d_gene: -
v_gene: TRBV11-2
CDR3nt: TGTGCCAGCAGCTTAGAATATGCTGGAAACACCATATATTTT
CDR3aa: CASSLEYAGNTIYF

abundance: -
j_gene: TRBJ2-2
d_gene: -
v_gene: TRBV6-5
CDR3nt: TGTGCCAGCAGTTACATAGTAGCCGGGGAGCTGTTTTTT
CDR3aa: CASSYIVAGELFF

abundance: -
j_gene: TRBJ2-1
d_gene: -
v_gene: TRBV9
CDR3nt: TGTGCCAGCAGCGAGGATCCCCTAACGTTAGTAGCCAATGAGCAGTTCTTC
CDR3aa: CASSEDPLTLVANEQFF

abundance: -
j_gene: TRBJ2-3
d_gene: TRBD1
v_gene: TRBV7-9
CDR3nt: TGTGCCAGCAGCATGGACAGGGTAGCAGATACGCAGTATTTT
CDR3aa: CASSMDRVADTQYF

abundance: -
j_gene: TRBJ1-1
d_gene: -
v_gene: TRBV6-1
CDR3nt: TGTGCCAGCAGTGTCGGAGGATACACTGAAGCTTTCTTT
CDR3aa: CASSVGGYTEAFF

abundance: -
j_gene: TRBJ2-7
d_gene: -
v_gene: TRBV5-6
CDR3nt: TGTGCCAGCTTCTTCCGATGGGCAACAGGAGGGGAGCAGTACTTC
CDR3aa: CASFFRWATGGEQYF

abundance: -
j_gene: TRBJ1-1
d_gene: TRBD1
v_gene: TRBV7-6
CDR3nt: TGTGCCAGCAGCATCGGACAGGGGAACACTGAAGCTTTCTTT
CDR3aa: CASSIGQGNTEAFF

abundance: -
j_gene: TRBJ2-1
d_gene: TRBD2
v_gene: TRBV19
CDR3nt: TGTGCCAGTAGTTCTCAAGCGGGGTCCTACAATGAGCAGTTCTTC
CDR3aa: CASSSQAGSYNEQFF

abundance: -
j_gene: TRBJ2-2
d_gene: -
v_gene: TRBV5-6
CDR3nt: TGTGCCAGCAGCTGGAACACCGGGGAGCTGTTTTTT
CDR3aa: CASSWNTGELFF

abundance: -
j_gene: TRBJ1-1
d_gene: TRBD1
v_gene: TRBV5-6
CDR3nt: TGTGCCAGCAGCCCACTTGCCGGACAGGGATTGGACACTGAAGCTTTCTTT
CDR3aa: CASSPLAGQGLDTEAFF

abundance: -
j_gene: TRBJ1-3
d_gene: -
v_gene: TRBV15
CDR3nt: TGTGCCACCAGCAGAGATCTATCACACAGAACTGGAAACACCATATATTTT
CDR3aa: CATSRDLSHRTGNTIYF

abundance: -
j_gene: TRBJ1-2
d_gene: TRBD1
v_gene: TRBV7-2
CDR3nt: TGTGCCAGCAGCTCCTCGGGACAGGGGTACTATGGCTACACCTTC
CDR3aa: CASSSSGQGYYGYTF

abundance: few
j_gene: TRBJ2-1
d_gene: TRBD2
v_gene: TRBV4-2
CDR3nt: TGTGCCAGCAGCCAGGGACTAGCGGATCCCAATGAGCAGTTCTTC
CDR3aa: CASSQGLADPNEQFF

abundance: -
j_gene: TRBJ2-6
d_gene: -
v_gene: TRBV7-8
CDR3nt: TGTGCCAGCAGCTTAGGGTCTGGGGCCAACGTCCTGACTTTC
CDR3aa: CASSLGSGANVLTF

abundance: -
j_gene: TRBJ2-7
d_gene: TRBD1
v_gene: TRBV6-1
CDR3nt: TGTGCCAGCAGTGTGGGGGACAGGGGGCGCGGTAGCGAGCAGTACTTC
CDR3aa: CASSVGDRGRGSEQYF

abundance: once
j_gene: TRBJ2-7
d_gene: -
v_gene: TRBV6-1
CDR3nt: TGTGCCAGCAGTGAACTAGGACAGAGCTACGAGCAGTACTTC
CDR3aa: CASSELGQSYEQYF

abundance: -
j_gene: TRBJ2-7
d_gene: -
v_gene: TRBV5-5
CDR3nt: TGTGCCAGCATCCATCAATCGGGGTTGTCCTACGAGCAGTACTTC
CDR3aa: CASIHQSGLSYEQYF

abundance: -
j_gene: TRBJ1-1
d_gene: -
v_gene: TRBV12-5
CDR3nt: TGTGCTAGTTCCTTAGGGGGGAGGTTCACTGAAGCTTTCTTT
CDR3aa: CASSLGGRFTEAFF

abundance: -
j_gene: TRBJ2-3
d_gene: -
v_gene: TRBV7-2
CDR3nt: TGTGCCAGCAGCACCCGCGCCAGCCGCACAGATACGCAGTATTTT
CDR3aa: CASSTRASRTDTQYF

abundance: -
j_gene: TRBJ1-1
d_gene: -
v_gene: TRBV28
CDR3nt: TGTGCCAGCAGTTTGGCTTTGAACACTGAAGCTTTCTTT
CDR3aa: CASSLALNTEAFF

abundance: few
j_gene: TRBJ2-2
d_gene: TRBD2
v_gene: TRBV28
CDR3nt: TGTGCCAGCAGTTTATGGGGTCTAGCGGGAGGGCCCGGGGAGCTGTTTTTT
CDR3aa: CASSLWGLAGGPGELFF

abundance: -
j_gene: TRBJ1-3
d_gene: -
v_gene: TRBV19
CDR3nt: TGTGCCAGTAGTATGACAGACGCTTACTCTGGAAACACCATATATTTT
CDR3aa: CASSMTDAYSGNTIYF

abundance: -
j_gene: TRBJ2-5
d_gene: -
v_gene: TRBV6-4
CDR3nt: TGTGCCAGCAGTGACGGAAGACTCCAGTACTTC
CDR3aa: CASSDGRLQYF

abundance: -
j_gene: TRBJ1-4
d_gene: TRBD1
v_gene: TRBV13
CDR3nt: TGTGCCAGCAGCACCCGGACAGGCGCTAATGAAAAACTGTTTTTT
CDR3aa: CASSTRTGANEKLFF

abundance: few
j_gene: TRBJ2-6
d_gene: -
v_gene: TRBV4-2
CDR3nt: TGTGCCAGCAGCCGGGCTGGGGCCAACGTCCTGACTTTC
CDR3aa: CASSRAGANVLTF

abundance: -
j_gene: TRBJ2-7
d_gene: -
v_gene: TRBV7-6
CDR3nt: TGTGCCAGCAGCTCTCAGACTGGCTACGAGCAGTACTTC
CDR3aa: CASSSQTGYEQYF

abundance: -
j_gene: TRBJ1-5
d_gene: TRBD1
v_gene: TRBV4-2
CDR3nt: TGTGCCAGCAGCCAAAAGGACAGGGAGAATCAGCCCCAGCATTTT
CDR3aa: CASSQKDRENQPQHF

abundance: -
j_gene: TRBJ2-7
d_gene: TRBD2
v_gene: TRBV2
CDR3nt: TGTGCCAGCAGTGAATCGGTAGGACTAGCAGTAGGATACGAGCAGTACTTC
CDR3aa: CASSESVGLAVGYEQYF

abundance: once
j_gene: TRBJ2-5
d_gene: -
v_gene: TRBV5-1
CDR3nt: TGCGCCAGCAGCTTGGGTGACGCCCGGAGGGAGACCCAGTACTTC
CDR3aa: CASSLGDARRETQYF

abundance: once
j_gene: TRBJ2-7
d_gene: -
v_gene: TRBV13
CDR3nt: TGTGCCAGCAGCTTAGTAGCGGCAAGCTCCTACGAGCAGTACTTC
CDR3aa: CASSLVAASSYEQYF

abundance: -
j_gene: TRBJ2-1
d_gene: TRBD2
v_gene: TRBV10-3
CDR3nt: TGTGCCACCCAGGGGGAACTAGCGGGAGGAAGTGAGCAGTTCTTC
CDR3aa: CATQGELAGGSEQFF

abundance: -
j_gene: TRBJ2-7
d_gene: -
v_gene: TRBV11-2
CDR3nt: TGTGCCAGCAGCCATAGGACGCACGAGCAGTACTTC
CDR3aa: CASSHRTHEQYF

abundance: few
j_gene: TRBJ1-5
d_gene: -
v_gene: TRBV6-1
CDR3nt: TGTGCCAGCAGTGAGAACCCTGGGCAGCCCGGGCAGCCCCAGCATTTT
CDR3aa: CASSENPGQPGQPQHF

abundance: -
j_gene: TRBJ2-1
d_gene: -
v_gene: TRBV19
CDR3nt: TGTGCCAGTAGTATAGGAGGTTATTCCTACAATGAGCAGTTCTTC
CDR3aa: CASSIGGYSYNEQFF

abundance: -
j_gene: TRBJ2-1
d_gene: TRBD2
v_gene: TRBV7-2
CDR3nt: TGTGCCAGCAGCTTAGGTGCGGGAGTGGTCTACAATGAGCAGTTCTTC
CDR3aa: CASSLGAGVVYNEQFF

abundance: -
j_gene: TRBJ2-7
d_gene: -
v_gene: TRBV5-3
CDR3nt: TGTGCCAAAAGGGGTAGCGAACCCCCACGGTACGAGCAGTACTTC
CDR3aa: CAKRGSEPPRYEQYF

abundance: -
j_gene: TRBJ2-1
d_gene: -
v_gene: TRBV5-1
CDR3nt: TGCGCCAGCAGCTTACCTCAGGACGGAGAGCAGTTCTTC
CDR3aa: CASSLPQDGEQFF

abundance: -
j_gene: TRBJ2-7
d_gene: -
v_gene: TRBV7-9
CDR3nt: TGTGCCAGCAGCTTCGGGGGTGAGCGCCAGCAGTACTTC
CDR3aa: CASSFGGERQQYF

abundance: -
j_gene: TRBJ2-1
d_gene: TRBD2
v_gene: TRBV14
CDR3nt: TGTGCCAGCAGCCAAGTTCTGCGGGCTAGCGGGAGGGTGGACAATGAGCAGTTCTTC
CDR3aa: CASSQVLRASGRVDNEQFF

abundance: -
j_gene: TRBJ2-3
d_gene: TRBD2
v_gene: TRBV7-3
CDR3nt: TGTGCCAGCAGACGGACTAGCTTCGATATCACAGATACGCAGTATTTT
CDR3aa: CASRRTSFDITDTQYF

abundance: -
j_gene: TRBJ1-1
d_gene: TRBD1
v_gene: TRBV7-9
CDR3nt: TGTGCCAGCAGGACACAGGGGCTCACTGAAGCTTTCTTT
CDR3aa: CASRTQGLTEAFF

abundance: once
j_gene: TRBJ2-6
d_gene: -
v_gene: TRBV29-1
CDR3nt: TGCAGCTCAAGGGATTCCGGGGCCAACGTCCTGACTTTC
CDR3aa: CSSRDSGANVLTF

abundance: -
j_gene: TRBJ2-7
d_gene: TRBD2
v_gene: TRBV7-9
CDR3nt: TGTGCCAGCAGCTTGGCAACAGCGGGGGAGCAGTACTTC
CDR3aa: CASSLATAGEQYF

abundance: -
j_gene: TRBJ2-5
d_gene: TRBD2
v_gene: TRBV4-3
CDR3nt: TGCGCCAGCAGCCAAACACTAGCGGGATTAGAGACCCAGTACTTC
CDR3aa: CASSQTLAGLETQYF

abundance: -
j_gene: TRBJ1-5
d_gene: TRBD1
v_gene: TRBV19
CDR3nt: TGTGCCAGTAGTCTTCCACAGGGGCGCTCCCTGAGCAATCAGCCCCAGCATTTT
CDR3aa: CASSLPQGRSLSNQPQHF

abundance: -
j_gene: TRBJ2-7
d_gene: TRBD1
v_gene: TRBV5-4
CDR3nt: TGTGCCAGCAGCCCGGACAGGTCTCGGGACGAGCAGTACTTC
CDR3aa: CASSPDRSRDEQYF

abundance: -
j_gene: TRBJ2-5
d_gene: TRBD1
v_gene: TRBV2
CDR3nt: TGTGCCAGCAGCCGGACAGGGGGCGCGGAGACCCAGTACTTC
CDR3aa: CASSRTGGAETQYF

abundance: -
j_gene: TRBJ2-7
d_gene: -
v_gene: TRBV27
CDR3nt: TGTGCCAGCAGTTTAACCCCGGCGGGATACGAGCAGTACTTC
CDR3aa: CASSLTPAGYEQYF

abundance: -
j_gene: TRBJ2-6
d_gene: TRBD1
v_gene: TRBV7-9
CDR3nt: TGTGCCAGCAGCTCGGGACAGGGGGCTTGGGCCAACGTCCTGACTTTC
CDR3aa: CASSSGQGAWANVLTF